This TCR beta chain was identified in a study of cytomegalovirus exposure and HLA in healthy donors. Worth noting for this clone: Its antigen is undetermined.

Overall study findings and caveats: Within the data, a cluster of highly shared sequence variants was likely a sequencing artifact. Another analysis was done later, and it associated over 15,000 TCR beta sequences with HLA alleles at 0.05 false discovery rate. One variant, a missense change in DCLRE1C, was linked in a later analysis to TCR beta V- and J-gene trimming. In an earlier analysis, about 90% or about 30%: the productive usage of most TCR beta V segments.

The PCR used 60 Vbeta and 13 Jbeta primers. Here immunoSEQ multiplex PCR was the method, and the copy in TCRdb shows in-frame clones only, minus some. The sample lists tens of thousands of clones; about 70% were seen once. The TCR comes from a woman aged 45-65 years in good health and CMV-seropositive. The sample was PBMCs.

The CDR3 DNA follows: TGTGCCACCGGGACAGACTCCTACGAGCAGTACTTC. This translates into CATGTDSYEQYF. This chain links TRBV28 with TRBJ2-7; the match to TRBD1 covers 7 bases. Germline lookup yields CDR1 MDHEN and CDR2 SYDVKM. Losses at the gene ends were 10 bases for V and 0 bases for J; bases not matched to a gene: 3. This CDR3 comprises 12 residues.